Listed below are T cell receptor beta chains from one sample, sequenced in a study of Ad26.COV2.S vaccination and SARS-CoV-2 variants. Measured with immunoSEQ multiplex PCR; TCRdb has only the in-frame clones, and not every one. This repertoire shows around 380,000 clones, less than 90% found once; its top ten account for around 3.4%. Source: peripheral blood, taken in a trial of Ad26.COV2.S vaccine versus placebo. The receptors stem from a person aged 18-60 years who received the Ad26.COV2.S COVID-19 vaccine or a placebo. CDR3s include the opening cysteine and the closing phenylalanine or tryptophan.

v_call	cdr3_aa
TRBV5-1	CASSLLTGTGGYEQYF
TRBV19	CASSIDFSGSSTQYF
TRBV9	CASSVSGTALPGNTIYF
TRBV24-1	CATSQGHEQFF
TRBV6-2/TRBV6-3	CASSRNTNVLDF
TRBV10-3	CAISDRTAQETQYF
TRBV5-1	CASSLMEGDYEQYF
TRBV10-3	CAISNQGAGTDTQYF
TRBV5-6	CASSLRSVNSPLHF
TRBV20-1	CSARSTDTQYF
TRBV7-2	CASENQGIEQFF
TRBV7-8	CASSSPLVSVVDTQYF
TRBV11-3	CASSLGVTGGEQFF
TRBV30	CAWSVDQTGNTIYF
TRBV28	CASSYGTEETQYF
TRBV7-2	CASSRGGNQPQHF